This T cell receptor (beta chain) was sequenced during a study of CD8 T cells in ankylosing spondylitis (dated by TCRdb to 2016 to 2017). Concerning the study at large: T cell receptor beta repertoires were profiled in healthy donors and ankylosing spondylitis patients so that disease-linked TCR variants could be found. The full study cohort was made up of over 20 ankylosing spondylitis patients and 108 healthy donors. Peripheral blood was sampled, and synovial fluid was additionally collected from ankylosing spondylitis patients.

Study-wide conclusions, independent of this receptor: Significant enrichment of the disease-linked clones was reported in matched synovial fluid samples from ankylosing spondylitis patients. Blood from ankylosing spondylitis patients appeared to be characterized by a TCR beta motif composed of about eight highly homologous amino acid variants. Some motif variants were previously reported in synovial fluid and blood of reactive arthritis patients, suggesting common disease-initiation mechanisms. The disease-linked clones showed a CD8+ phenotype and occurred at relatively low frequencies in peripheral blood.

Measured from the cysteine to the phenylalanine, the CDR3 is 14 residues long. Here the CDR3 DNA is all that survives: 42 bases in frame from base 1. Trimming costs V 0 bases and J 1 base, and their ends lie 6 bases apart. Based on the germline V gene (reference sequence), the CDR1 and CDR2 sequences are LNHNV and YYDKDF. This clonotype was seen more than once but under ten times. The antigen it binds to is not known. The sample holds no much larger clone one base away, and base qualities are not on file. TCRdb shows the sequencer as Illumina HiSeq 2500. TCR beta libraries were prepared by quantitative 5'-RACE with molecular barcodes. The paper's data handling went like this. Disease-linked TCR variants were identified with a new computational method built on a probabilistic model of VDJ rearrangement. The public reads were quality trimmed at Q25 with fastp and then assembled into clones with MiXCR by TCRdb, keeping productive beta chains. Rows matching on CDR3 protein sequence are summarized as one entry with the most common DNA and genes. The V and J calls and clone size are TCRdb's, not the authors'. The table for this sample lists around 300,000 distinct CDR3 sequences; around 20% of them were counted only once. About 3.7% of the sample is held by the ten biggest clonotypes.

The chain uses TRBV15 and TRBJ1-1; the D gene remains uncertain. The sequenced sample consisted of blood, either unsorted or a sorted T cell fraction (not recorded which). The source is a female donor with ankylosing spondylitis or in good health (not recorded which). CDR3 protein: CATSRDGTNTEAFF. The DNA sequence follows: TGTGCCACCAGCAGAGACGGAACGAACACTGAAGCTTTCTTT.